The 20 T cell receptor beta chains reported below all come from one sample, sequenced in a study of blood T cell repertoires in COVID-19. Profiled with immunoSEQ multiplex PCR; TCRdb holds only in-frame clones, not every one. The sample consists of 470,000 or so clones, 80% to 90% of them appearing once. Source material: peripheral blood. These receptors all come from a human donor in a cohort sampled during active COVID-19.

The gene calls are TRBV27 and TRBJ2-5; TRBD1 matches at 8 bases. The CDR3 runs 16 residues. Germline values: CDR1 MNHEY, CDR2 SMNVEV (reference sequence). The V segment lost 5 bases and the J segment 5 bases; nucleotides outside the gene matches: 13. CDR3 sequence (DNA): TGTGCCAGCAGTCCTTGGGCAGGGGGCGCGCCGGAGACCCAGTACTTC. It codes for CASSPWAGGAPETQYF.

The J gene is TRBJ2-1, the V gene TRBV5-4, with 7 bases fitting TRBD1. The CDR3 has 11 residues. Germline V gene lookup returns CDR1 SGHNT and CDR2 YYREEE (reference sequence). J lost 12 bases, V lost 4 bases, and 4 bases had no gene match. CDR3 loop: CASSGDSGQFF. CDR3 in DNA: TGTGCCAGCAGCGGGGACAGCGGGCAGTTCTTC.

A note on this clone: At the DNA level, this CDR3 is encoded by other sequences in the same sample as well. This sequence joins TRBV5-1 and TRBJ1-5, with TRBD1 as a possible D gene (5 bases). Germline values: CDR1 SGHRS, CDR2 YFSETQ. Trimming cost V 3 bases and J 2 bases, with 9 bases left between them. CDR3 size: 14 residues. CDR3 residues: CASSSDSGNQPQHF. DNA for the CDR3: TGCGCCAGCAGCTCAGACAGTGGCAATCAGCCCCAGCATTTT.

In its sample, this clone was seen a few times. The chain couples TRBV7-2 to TRBJ1-5; D gene ambiguous. CDR1 is SGHTA, CDR2 FQGNSA, per germline. This CDR3 has 15 residues. With 1 base removed from V and 2 bases from J, the gap between germline ends came to 9 bases. In nucleotides, the CDR3 is TGTGCCAGCAGCTTAGTCGCGGTGGGCAATCAGCCCCAGCATTTT. Protein sequence: CASSLVAVGNQPQHF.

This chain links TRBV7-2 with TRBJ2-3; 9 nucleotides match TRBD2. CDR1 is SGHTA and CDR2 is FQGNSA in the germline V gene. The ends lost 3 bases at V and 1 base at J; junction bases unmatched: 11. The CDR3 has 18 residues. CDR3 residues: CASSFALTAGGGTDTQYF. The CDR3 coding sequence is TGTGCCAGCAGCTTTGCTTTGACAGCGGGAGGTGGCACAGATACGCAGTATTTT. Full variable domain (remainder filled in from reference TRBV7-2 and TRBJ2-3): GAGVSQSPSNKVTEKGKDVELRCDPISGHTALYWYRQSLGQGLEFLIYFQGNSAPDKSGLPSDRFSAERTGGSVSTLTIQRTQQEDSAVYLCASSFALTAGGGTDTQYFGPGTRLTVL.

The chain combines TRBV9 with TRBJ2-4; D is possibly TRBD2 (5 bases). The V gene's germline CDR1 is SGDLS and CDR2 YYNGEE. This CDR3 comprises 13 residues. Trimming took off 4 bases at V and 6 bases at J, with 11 bases between the two ends. CDR3 in DNA: TGTGCCAGCAGCCCACTACTAGGAAACATTCAGTACTTC. Translation: CASSPLLGNIQYF.

The chain combines TRBV6-5 with TRBJ2-6; D possibly corresponds to TRBD2 (5 bases). V lost 4 bases and J lost 0, with 10 bases in between. The length of the CDR3 is 16 residues. Germline CDR1 reads MNHEY; CDR2 reads SVGAGI. The CDR3 sequence: CASSSPGISGANVLTF. The CDR3 region has the DNA TGTGCCAGCAGTTCCCCGGGGATCTCTGGGGCCAACGTCCTGACTTTC.

The chain has TRBV7-9 and TRBJ2-1; TRBD2 matches 15 bases. Germline CDR1 and CDR2: SEHNR and FQNEAQ (reference sequence). Unmatched junction bases numbered 7, after V lost 4 bases and J lost 9 bases. The CDR3 has 16 amino acids. CDR3 protein: CASSWGLAGGIGEQFF. CDR3 bases: TGTGCCAGCAGCTGGGGACTAGCGGGAGGCATAGGTGAGCAGTTCTTC.

This chain joins TRBV19 and TRBJ1-3; a possible D gene is TRBD1 (5 bases). The CDR3 has 16 residues. Per the germline V gene, CDR1 is LNHDA and CDR2 is SQIVND (reference sequence). V dropped 2 bases and J dropped 0 bases, with 11 bases sitting between them. CDR3 protein: CASSIRGRSSGNTIYF. The CDR3 DNA reads TGTGCCAGTAGTATAAGGGGCCGTAGCTCTGGAAACACCATATATTTT.

The rearrangement links TRBV11-2 to TRBJ2-7; D is ambiguous. From germline, CDR1 is SGHAT and CDR2 FQNNGV. This CDR3 is 12 amino acids long. Trimming took 4 bases from V and 4 from J, leaving 8 bases between them. CDR3 in amino acids: CASSSQWYEQYF. CDR3 coding DNA: TGTGCCAGCAGCTCTCAGTGGTACGAGCAGTACTTC.

Notes on this clone: The same CDR3 can be traced to other DNA sequences in this sample. The chain joins TRBV30 to TRBJ1-1; 7 bases agree with TRBD1. CDR1 GTSNPN and CDR2 SVGIG come from the germline V gene (reference sequence). The CDR3 is made up of 14 amino acids. V was clipped by 0 bases and J by 5 bases; unmatched bases: 6. CDR3 sequence reads: CAWSVGQGGTEAFF. The CDR3 DNA is TGTGCCTGGAGTGTAGGCCAGGGGGGAACTGAAGCTTTCTTT.

This chain links TRBV5-1 with TRBJ1-4, with TRBD1 matching over 7 bases. Per the germline V gene, CDR1 is SGHRS and CDR2 is YFSETQ. The CDR3 extends over 16 amino acids. The trim removed 5 bases at V and 4 bases at J, leaving 11 bases unmatched. CDR3 in DNA: TGCGCCAGCAGATCGTCAACAGGGGCCCTTAATGAAAAACTGTTTTTT. Amino acids: CASRSSTGALNEKLFF.

The sample holds a few counts of this clone. V is TRBV19 and J is TRBJ1-2, with D perhaps matching TRBD1 (6 bases). The CDR3 covers 12 residues. V dropped 3 bases and J dropped 10 bases, with 12 bases sitting between them. Germline CDR1 is LNHDA and CDR2 is SQIVND (reference sequence). In nucleotides, the CDR3 is TGTGCCAGTAGTATCCCGCAGGGACACTACACCTTC. Translating gives CASSIPQGHYTF.

This rearrangement joins TRBV7-2 to TRBJ2-7; no clear D. V shed 5 bases and J shed 2 bases, with 16 bases lying between them. Germline assignment: CDR1 SGHTA and CDR2 FQGNSA. CDR3 length equals 15 residues. The chain's CDR3 is CASSVSLSLTYEQYF. The CDR3 DNA is TGTGCCAGCAGCGTAAGCTTAAGCTTAACCTACGAGCAGTACTTC.

The chain has TRBV7-9 and TRBJ2-2; TRBD2 matches at 10 bases. V lost 5 bases to trimming and J lost 5 bases; unmatched junction nucleotides: 5. There are 15 residues in the CDR3. Per germline, CDR1 SEHNR and CDR2 FQNEAQ (reference sequence). CDR3 sequence: CASSMTSGPTGELFF. The CDR3 DNA reads TGTGCCAGCAGCATGACTAGCGGGCCTACCGGGGAGCTGTTTTTT.

This clone has a handful of counts. This chain connects TRBV2 to TRBJ1-1; D unresolved. Germline values: CDR1 SNHLY, CDR2 FYNNEI. This CDR3 has 14 amino acids. V was cut by 2 bases and J by 2 bases, with 9 bases left in between. The CDR3, as DNA: TGTGCCAGCAGTGAACCCGGGATCAACACTGAAGCTTTCTTT. It encodes CASSEPGINTEAFF. Variable domain in full (rest from reference TRBV2 and TRBJ1-1): EPEVTQTPSHQVTQMGQEVILRCVPISNHLYFYWYRQILGQKVEFLVSFYNNEISEKSEIFDDQFSVERPDGSNFTLKIRSTKLEDSAMYFCASSEPGINTEAFFGQGTRLTVV.

This sequence joins TRBV27 and TRBJ2-7; 7 bases are shared with TRBD1. CDR1 is MNHEY and CDR2 is SMNVEV in the germline V gene (reference sequence). There are 17 residues in the CDR3. V was pared by 0 bases and J by 0 bases, with 8 bases of the junction left unmatched. The DNA of the CDR3 is TGTGCCAGCAGTTTATCGAACCGGGACAGCGGCTCCTACGAGCAGTACTTC. Translated, it gives CASSLSNRDSGSYEQYF.

This sequence joins TRBV28 and TRBJ2-7; 7 nucleotides agree with TRBD2. The CDR3 covers 15 residues. Trimming at V came to 4 bases and at J to 0 bases, leaving 6 bases not matched to a gene. CDR1 is MDHEN and CDR2 is SYDVKM in the germline V gene. The CDR3 DNA is TGTGCCAGCAGTTCCAAGAGCGGGACCTCCTACGAGCAGTACTTC. It specifies CASSSKSGTSYEQYF. The whole variable domain, filled in from reference TRBV28 and TRBJ2-7, reads DVKVTQSSRYLVKRTGEKVFLECVQDMDHENMFWYRQDPGLGLRLIYFSYDVKMKEKGDIPEGYSVSREKKERFSLILESASTNQTSMYLCASSSKSGTSYEQYFGPGTRLTVT.

V is TRBV18 and J is TRBJ1-1; TRBD1 agrees at 11 bases. Germline CDR1 is KGHSH and CDR2 is LQKENI. V was pared by 6 bases and J by 3 bases, with 6 bases of the junction left unmatched. The CDR3 has 15 amino acids. The CDR3 bases are TGTGCCAGCTCTCCTGGGACAGGGGGAGACACTGAAGCTTTCTTT. It specifies CASSPGTGGDTEAFF.

The table lists this clone with a few counts. The rearrangement uses TRBV5-1 and TRBJ1-3; 7 nucleotides align to TRBD1. The germline CDR1 and CDR2 sequences are SGHRS and YFSETQ. With 0 bases clipped from V and 1 base from J, the junction kept 4 bases outside the gene matches. The CDR3 loop spans 16 amino acids. CDR3 sequence (DNA): TGCGCCAGCAGCTTGGCAGGGGGTTATTCTGGAAACACCATATATTTT. Translated: CASSLAGGYSGNTIYF.